This T cell receptor (beta chain) was recorded in a study of T cells in Graves' hyperthyroidism and ophthalmopathy. The authors took PBMCs from over 8.5 ml fresh peripheral blood. Germline CDR1 LNHDA, CDR2 SQIVND (reference sequence). Unmatched junction bases numbered 7, after V lost 3 bases and J lost 1 base. The CDR3 runs to 17 residues. This clonotype was picked up a small number of times. Amplified TCR beta CDR3 regions came from RNA transcripts. HTBI primers were employed in a first-round RT-PCR of the TCR CDR3. TCRdb redid the calling of the multiplex PCR reads with MiXCR, one entry per CDR3 protein. The sample shows nearly 600,000 distinct CDR3 sequences, 12% to 15% of them seen only once.

Sequenced: blood. This TCR derives from a woman under 30 with Graves' ophthalmopathy. This chain joins TRBV19 and TRBJ1-5; TRBD1 aligns across 9 bases. This chain's CDR3 is CASSILQGAGSNQPQHF. In DNA, the CDR3 is TGTGCCAGTAGTATTCTACAGGGGGCGGGAAGCAATCAGCCCCAGCATTTT.